The 18 T cell receptor beta chains given below trace back to one sample, sequenced in a study of blood T cell repertoires in COVID-19. Sequencing used immunoSEQ multiplex PCR; TCRdb keeps in-frame clones, though not all of them. The sample gives 200,000 to 250,000 clones, more than 70% of which show up once; about 18% is in the top ten. Material for sequencing was peripheral blood. The receptors originated from a man in his forties or fifties with COVID-19, enrolled during active disease.

The rearrangement joins TRBV7-9 to TRBJ2-1; no clear D. Germline V gives CDR1 SEHNR, CDR2 FQNEAQ (reference sequence). CDR3 length: 12 amino acids. V was shortened by 5 bases and J by 3 bases, with 5 bases between the two germline ends. The CDR3 bases are TGTGCCAGCAGCCCCCGCTACAATGAGCAGTTCTTC. This encodes CASSPRYNEQFF.

V is TRBV7-9 and J is TRBJ2-1; 8 bases fit TRBD1. The V and J ends lost 4 bases and 2 bases, in that order; junction bases with no gene match: 7. This CDR3 contains 16 residues. CDR1 and CDR2 (germline): SEHNR, FQNEAQ (reference sequence). DNA for the CDR3: TGTGCCAGCAGCTCACCGGACAGGGATACCTACAATGAGCAGTTCTTC. Protein sequence: CASSSPDRDTYNEQFF. Drawing the rest from reference TRBV7-9 and TRBJ2-1, the complete variable domain is DTGVSQNPRHKITKRGQNVTFRCDPISEHNRLYWYRQTLGQGPEFLTYFQNEAQLEKSRLLSDRFSAERPKGSFSTLEIQRTEQGDSAMYLCASSSPDRDTYNEQFFGPGTRLTVL.

V and J are TRBV7-2 and TRBJ2-7; a weak D match, TRBD2 (6 bases). Trimming pared 0 bases from V and 6 bases from J, leaving 15 bases between. The germline V gene encodes CDR1 SGHTA and CDR2 FQGNSA. This CDR3 has 15 residues. CDR3 region: CASSLAEGVGSEQYF. In DNA form, the CDR3 reads TGTGCCAGCAGCTTAGCGGAGGGAGTTGGGTCCGAGCAGTACTTC.

This clone came up once. The V gene is TRBV3-1 (or the pseudogene TRBV3-2), the J gene TRBJ2-3; tentatively, D is TRBD2 (5 bases). The CDR3 totals 14 residues. V lost 5 bases to trimming and J lost 5 bases, with 14 bases between them. Germline V gene lookup returns CDR1 LGHDT and CDR2 YNNKEL (reference sequence). CDR3 region: CASSLLTGLDTQYF. The CDR3 DNA reads TGTGCCAGCAGCTTGCTAACCGGACTAGATACGCAGTATTTT.

The V gene is TRBV14, the J gene TRBJ2-1, with TRBD2 identical over 11 bases. Germline V gene data show CDR1 as SGHDN and CDR2 as FVKESK. The CDR3 sequence is 16 residues long. J lost 6 bases, V lost 1 base, and 5 bases had no gene match. Here the CDR3 reads CASSQVKLAGGNEQFF. The CDR3, as DNA: TGTGCCAGCAGCCAAGTCAAGCTAGCGGGAGGCAATGAGCAGTTCTTC.

V usage is TRBV4-2 and J usage is TRBJ2-7; 10 bases are shared with TRBD2. This CDR3 has 16 residues. V shed 0 bases and J 0 bases; nucleotides not matched to a gene: 2. Germline assignment: CDR1 LGHNA and CDR2 YNFKEQ. In nucleotides, the CDR3 is TGTGCCAGCAGCCAAGAACTAGCGGGGCTCTCCTACGAGCAGTACTTC. Its translation: CASSQELAGLSYEQYF.

The V and J genes are TRBV6-5 and TRBJ2-3, with D possibly matching TRBD2 (6 bases). V lost 9 bases to trimming and J lost 1 base, with 8 bases between them. The CDR3 is made up of 12 amino acids. From germline, CDR1 is MNHEY and CDR2 SVGAGI. CDR3 bases: TGTGCCAGTGAGCGGGGCACAGATACGCAGTATTTT. Translating gives CASERGTDTQYF.

This clone has a count of ten or more. The chain links TRBV27 to TRBJ2-7, with unresolved D. Trimming left V 4 bases short and J 3 bases short, with 10 bases between. The CDR3 runs to 13 residues. CDR1 and CDR2 from the germline V gene are MNHEY and SMNVEV (reference sequence). CDR3 nucleotides: TGTGCCAGCAGTTACGCTGGAGACTACGAGCAGTACTTC. This translates into CASSYAGDYEQYF.

This clone was counted once. This chain uses TRBV6-6 with TRBJ2-1; 11 bases are a match to TRBD1. CDR1 is MNHNY, CDR2 SVGAGI, per germline (reference sequence). The CDR3 has 14 amino acids. The ends lost 6 bases at V and 8 bases at J; junction bases unmatched: 6. Written as DNA, the CDR3 is TGTGCCAGCAGACCGGGACAGGGGGTGTATGAGCAGTTCTTC. Residues: CASRPGQGVYEQFF.

The chain combines TRBV19 with TRBJ2-5; a weak D match, TRBD2 (5 bases). The CDR3 is made up of 17 amino acids. Trimming cost V 0 bases and J 5 bases, with 19 bases left between them. Per germline, CDR1 LNHDA and CDR2 SQIVND (reference sequence). The CDR3 loop is CASSIDYRATGTETQYF. CDR3 DNA sequence: TGTGCCAGTAGTATAGATTACCGAGCGACGGGAACCGAGACCCAGTACTTC.

The chain couples TRBV5-1 to TRBJ2-2, with TRBD2 identical over 8 bases. The length of the CDR3 is 21 residues. Germline trimming cut 0 bases from V and 1 base from J; bases unmatched to any gene: 17. Germline-derived CDR1 and CDR2 are SGHRS and YFSETQ. In nucleotides, the CDR3 is TGCGCCAGCAGCTTGGAACGCGGGAGGAGGGGTACACGCTTGAACACCGGGGAGCTGTTTTTT. As protein: CASSLERGRRGTRLNTGELFF.

This clone appeared a single time. The V call is TRBV9, the J call TRBJ2-5; 7 bases are a match to TRBD2. The CDR3 contains 15 residues. Germline CDR1 SGDLS, CDR2 YYNGEE. V lost 3 bases, J lost 3 bases, and 8 bases stayed unmatched. The CDR3 DNA reads TGTGCCAGCAGCGGGGAGGGCCGAAGGGAAGAGACCCAGTACTTC. Translation: CASSGEGRREETQYF.

With respect to this clone: Other DNA variants within this sample encode the same CDR3. The chain recombines TRBV30 with TRBJ1-5; D not resolved. Trimming cost V 1 base and J 0 bases, with 4 bases left between them. This CDR3 comprises 13 residues. Per the germline V gene, CDR1 is GTSNPN and CDR2 is SVGIG (reference sequence). DNA for the CDR3: TGTGCCTGGAGTGGGCATAGCAATCAGCCCCAGCATTTT. Its protein is CAWSGHSNQPQHF.

V is TRBV7-2 and J is TRBJ2-1; weak D call: TRBD1 (6 bases). V was cut by 1 base and J by 7 bases, with 11 bases left in between. In germline, CDR1 is SGHTA, CDR2 FQGNSA. CDR3 length equals 14 residues. The CDR3 DNA follows: TGTGCCAGCAGCTTAGAGGGGACATGGAATGAGCAGTTCTTC. It is translated as CASSLEGTWNEQFF.

This chain uses TRBV19 with TRBJ2-3; 7 nucleotides match TRBD2. The trim removed 1 base at V and 4 bases at J, leaving 5 bases unmatched. From germline, CDR1 is LNHDA and CDR2 SQIVND (reference sequence). The CDR3 has 15 amino acids. The CDR3 DNA is TGTGCCAGTAGTATAGCCGGGGCGGGGGCAGATACGCAGTATTTT. Translated: CASSIAGAGADTQYF.

This chain joins TRBV9 and TRBJ2-7; TRBD2 matches 14 bases. Per the germline V gene, CDR1 is SGDLS and CDR2 is YYNGEE. The CDR3 loop spans 20 amino acids. V lost 0 bases, J lost 7 bases, and 18 bases stayed unmatched. CDR3: CASSVGPGTSGSIGGEEQYF. CDR3 DNA sequence: TGTGCCAGCAGCGTAGGCCCTGGGACTAGCGGGAGTATTGGTGGAGAAGAGCAGTACTTC.

This clone was counted a few times. Different DNA sequences within this sample yield the same CDR3. As DNA, the CDR3 is TGTGCCAGCAGTTTAGGGACAGGGAGCTCCTACAATGAGCAGTTCTTC. This sequence encodes CASSLGTGSSYNEQFF. The chain employs TRBV2 and TRBJ2-1, with 9 positions matching TRBD1. The CDR3 loop spans 16 amino acids. J was trimmed by 0 bases and V by 5 bases; bases with no gene match: 5. CDR1 is SNHLY and CDR2 is FYNNEI in the germline V gene.

This clone was observed a single time. The V and J genes are TRBV15 and TRBJ2-7; D remains ambiguous. Trimming took 0 bases from V and 4 from J, leaving 7 bases between them. Germline V CDR1 and CDR2: LNHNV, YYDKDF (reference sequence). This CDR3 is built from 13 residues. The CDR3 sequence: CATSRDLSYEQYF. CDR3 in DNA: TGTGCCACCAGCAGAGATCTATCGTACGAGCAGTACTTC.